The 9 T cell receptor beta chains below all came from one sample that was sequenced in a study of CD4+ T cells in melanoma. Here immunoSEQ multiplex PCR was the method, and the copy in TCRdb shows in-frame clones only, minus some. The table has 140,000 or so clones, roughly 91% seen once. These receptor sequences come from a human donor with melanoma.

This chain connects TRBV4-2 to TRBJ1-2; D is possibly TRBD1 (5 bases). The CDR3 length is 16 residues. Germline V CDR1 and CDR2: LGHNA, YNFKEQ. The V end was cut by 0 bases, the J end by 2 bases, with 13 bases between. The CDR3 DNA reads TGTGCCAGCAGCCAAGATGGGAGACAGCAGAACTATGGCTACACCTTC. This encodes CASSQDGRQQNYGYTF.

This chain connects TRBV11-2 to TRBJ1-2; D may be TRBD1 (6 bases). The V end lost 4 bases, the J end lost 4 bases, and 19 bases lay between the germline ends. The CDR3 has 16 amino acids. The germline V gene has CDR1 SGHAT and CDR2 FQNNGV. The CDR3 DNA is TGTGCCAGCAGCTCGGCCTGGGGGGCGGGTGGCTATGGCTACACCTTC. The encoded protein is CASSSAWGAGGYGYTF.

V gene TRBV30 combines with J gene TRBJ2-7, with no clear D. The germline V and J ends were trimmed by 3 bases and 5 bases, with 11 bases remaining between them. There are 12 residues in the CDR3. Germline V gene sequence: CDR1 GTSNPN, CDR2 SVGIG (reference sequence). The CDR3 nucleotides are TGTGCCTGGAGGGGGTCTAGGAACGAGCAGTACTTC. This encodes CAWRGSRNEQYF.

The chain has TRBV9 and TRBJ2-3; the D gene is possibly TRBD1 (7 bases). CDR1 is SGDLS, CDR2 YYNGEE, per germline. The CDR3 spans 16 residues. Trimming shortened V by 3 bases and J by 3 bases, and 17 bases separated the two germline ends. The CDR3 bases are TGTGCCAGCAGCGCGCTGGCCCAGGGGGGAACAGATACGCAGTATTTT. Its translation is CASSALAQGGTDTQYF.

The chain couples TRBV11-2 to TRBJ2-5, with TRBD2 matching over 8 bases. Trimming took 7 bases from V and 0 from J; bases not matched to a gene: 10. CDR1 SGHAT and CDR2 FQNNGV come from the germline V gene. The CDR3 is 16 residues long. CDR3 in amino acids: CASTLSGGGYQETQYF. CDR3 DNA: TGTGCCAGCACCCTCTCTGGCGGGGGGTACCAAGAGACCCAGTACTTC.

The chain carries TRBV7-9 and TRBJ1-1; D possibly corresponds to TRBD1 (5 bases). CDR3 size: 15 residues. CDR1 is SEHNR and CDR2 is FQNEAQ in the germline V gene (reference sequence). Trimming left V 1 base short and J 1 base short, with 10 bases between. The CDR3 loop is CASSLVEGTNTEAFF. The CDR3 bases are TGTGCCAGCAGCTTAGTGGAGGGGACGAACACTGAAGCTTTCTTT. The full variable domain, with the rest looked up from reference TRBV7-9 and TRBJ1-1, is DTGVSQNPRHKITKRGQNVTFRCDPISEHNRLYWYRQTLGQGPEFLTYFQNEAQLEKSRLLSDRFSAERPKGSFSTLEIQRTEQGDSAMYLCASSLVEGTNTEAFFGQGTRLTVV.

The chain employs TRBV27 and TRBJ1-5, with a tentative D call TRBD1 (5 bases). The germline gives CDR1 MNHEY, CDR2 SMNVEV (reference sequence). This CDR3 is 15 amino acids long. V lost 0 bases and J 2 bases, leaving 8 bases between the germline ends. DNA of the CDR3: TGTGCCAGCAGTTTATCCAGGGCGGGCAATCAGCCCCAGCATTTT. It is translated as CASSLSRAGNQPQHF.

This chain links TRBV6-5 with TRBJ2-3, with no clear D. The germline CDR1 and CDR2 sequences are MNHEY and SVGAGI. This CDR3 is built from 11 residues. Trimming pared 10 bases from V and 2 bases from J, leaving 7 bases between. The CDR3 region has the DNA TGTGCCACCCAGGCCACAGATACGCAGTATTTT. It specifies CATQATDTQYF.

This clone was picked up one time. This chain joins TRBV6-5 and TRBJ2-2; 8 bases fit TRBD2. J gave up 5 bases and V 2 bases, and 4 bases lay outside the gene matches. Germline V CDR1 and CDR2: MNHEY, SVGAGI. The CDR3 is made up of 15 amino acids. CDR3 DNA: TGTGCCAGCAGTTACGTTACGGGAGGGACCGGGGAGCTGTTTTTT. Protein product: CASSYVTGGTGELFF.